The 9 T cell receptor beta chains presented below share a single source sample, sequenced in a study of low-dose radiotherapy and immunotherapy resistance in tumors. Time point: after trial treatment. Regarding treatment: LDRT plus nivolumab, ipilimumab, low-dose cyclophosphamide and aspirin (RACIN trial). First-strand cDNA relied on TRAV- and TRBV-specific primers spanning alpha and beta chains. A constant-region primer paired with the V-primer adapter amplified TCRs over about 20 PCR cycles. TCRdb ran MiXCR on the reads and lists one entry per CDR3 protein. The table includes roughly 95,000 distinct CDR3 sequences, around 20% detected once. Source: PBMCs, taken after low-dose radiotherapy plus immunotherapy. Every receptor here comes from a female donor with ovarian cancer.

The chain combines TRBV28 with TRBJ2-2; D remains ambiguous. The V end lost 3 bases, the J end lost 5 bases, and 4 bases lay between the germline ends. This CDR3 comprises 12 residues. From germline, CDR1 is MDHEN and CDR2 SYDVKM. The CDR3 loop reads CASSLITGELFF. The DNA for the CDR3 is TGTGCCAGCAGTTTGATTACCGGGGAGCTGTTTTTT.

This clonotype was counted ten times or more. The rearrangement links TRBV7-2 to TRBJ2-1, with 9 positions matching TRBD2. J gave up 2 bases and V 1 base, and 6 bases lay outside the gene matches. CDR3 length: 17 amino acids. Germline loops: CDR1 SGHTA, CDR2 FQGNSA. CDR3 loop: CASSLDQAGGTYNEQFF. The CDR3 coding sequence is TGTGCCAGCAGCTTAGATCAGGCGGGGGGGACCTACAATGAGCAGTTCTTC.

The chain carries TRBV7-2 and TRBJ2-1, with TRBD2 as a possible D gene (5 bases). Trimming cost V 5 bases and J 7 bases, with 15 bases left between them. The length of the CDR3 is 14 residues. Germline CDR1 reads SGHTA; CDR2 reads FQGNSA. The CDR3 sequence is CASSPPRGLNEQFF. For the CDR3, the DNA is TGTGCCAGCAGCCCCCCCCGGGGTTTAAATGAGCAGTTCTTC.

This clonotype was counted many times. This chain connects TRBV28 to TRBJ2-7; 9 nucleotides match TRBD1. The germline V gene encodes CDR1 MDHEN and CDR2 SYDVKM. The J segment lost 2 bases and the V segment lost 3 bases, leaving 2 bases of the junction unmatched. The CDR3 consists of 14 residues. The CDR3 protein is CASSFWDRAYEQYF. In DNA, the CDR3 is TGTGCCAGCAGTTTTTGGGACAGGGCCTACGAGCAGTACTTC.

This clonotype was counted only a few times. The chain has TRBV6-8 and TRBJ2-7; 10 nucleotides match TRBD2. There are 15 residues in the CDR3. After removal of 0 bases from V and 3 bases from J, the junction contained 2 bases not matched to a gene. Germline V lookup: CDR1 MNHGY, CDR2 SAAAGT. The CDR3 DNA is TGTGCCAGCAGTTACTCGTCTAGCGGGGGCTACGAGCAGTACTTC. Amino acids: CASSYSSSGGYEQYF.

This clonotype was observed at least ten times. The chain has TRBV7-3 and TRBJ1-6; TRBD1 aligns across 10 bases. CDR1 SGHTA and CDR2 FQGTGA come from the germline V gene. This CDR3 has 15 amino acids. Trimming took 5 bases from V and 10 from J; bases not matched to a gene: 8. This chain's CDR3 is CASSTTGGRTSPLHF. CDR3 DNA: TGTGCCAGCAGCACGACAGGGGGCCGCACATCACCCCTCCACTTT. Full variable domain (remainder filled in from reference TRBV7-3 and TRBJ1-6): GAGVSQTPSNKVTEKGKYVELRCDPISGHTALYWYRQSLGQGPEFLIYFQGTGAADDSGLPNDRFFAVRPEGSVSTLKIQRTERGDSAVYLCASSTTGGRTSPLHFGNGTRLTVT.

This clonotype showed up just once. The chain uses TRBV12-3 or TRBV12-4 and TRBJ2-1, with 11 bases fitting TRBD2. The CDR3 sequence is 14 residues long. V was clipped by 6 bases and J by 8 bases; unmatched bases: 6. The CDR3 DNA reads TGTGCCAGCAGACGAGGACTAGCGGGCGATGAGCAGTTCTTC. Translated: CASRRGLAGDEQFF.

The rearrangement links TRBV6-2 or TRBV6-3 to TRBJ2-5; TRBD1 agrees at 8 bases. Germline CDR1 MNHEY, CDR2 SVGEGT. Losses at the gene ends were 5 bases for V and 4 bases for J; bases not matched to a gene: 9. This CDR3 has 15 residues. CDR3 DNA sequence: TGTGCCAGCAGTCCCCGACAGGGGCGAGGAGAGACCCAGTACTTC. Residues: CASSPRQGRGETQYF.

This clonotype was observed at least ten times. J is TRBJ2-3 and V is TRBV5-1, with no clear D. CDR3 length: 14 amino acids. The V and J ends lost 2 bases and 2 bases respectively, with 9 bases between them. Germline V gene data show CDR1 as SGHRS and CDR2 as YFSETQ. The CDR3 DNA follows: TGCGCCAGCAGCTTTGCCGCAAACACAGATACGCAGTATTTT. Its protein product is CASSFAANTDTQYF.